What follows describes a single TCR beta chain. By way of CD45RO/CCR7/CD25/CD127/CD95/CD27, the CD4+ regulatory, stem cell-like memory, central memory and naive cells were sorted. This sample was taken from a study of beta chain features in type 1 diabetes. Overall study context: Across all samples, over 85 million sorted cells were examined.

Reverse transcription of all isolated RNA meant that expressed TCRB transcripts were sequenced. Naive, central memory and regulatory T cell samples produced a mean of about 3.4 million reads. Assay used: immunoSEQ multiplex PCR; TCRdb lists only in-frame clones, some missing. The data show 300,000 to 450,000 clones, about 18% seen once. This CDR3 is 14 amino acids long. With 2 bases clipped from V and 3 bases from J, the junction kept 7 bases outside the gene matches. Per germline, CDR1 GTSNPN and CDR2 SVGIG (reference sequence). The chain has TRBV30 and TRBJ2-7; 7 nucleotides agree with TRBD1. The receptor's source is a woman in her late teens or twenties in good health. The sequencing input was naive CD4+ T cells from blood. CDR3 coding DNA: TGTGCCTGGAGTTCCGGACAGGCCCGCTACGAGCAGTACTTC. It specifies CAWSSGQARYEQYF.